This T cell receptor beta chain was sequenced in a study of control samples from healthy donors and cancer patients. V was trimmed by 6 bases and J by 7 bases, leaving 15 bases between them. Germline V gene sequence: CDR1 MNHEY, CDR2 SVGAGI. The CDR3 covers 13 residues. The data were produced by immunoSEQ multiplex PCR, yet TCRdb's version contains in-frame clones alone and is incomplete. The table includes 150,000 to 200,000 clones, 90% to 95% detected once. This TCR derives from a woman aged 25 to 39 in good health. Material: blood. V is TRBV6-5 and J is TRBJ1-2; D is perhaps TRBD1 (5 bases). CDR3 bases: TGTGCCAGCAGGAGGCAGGGTGGTAGTGGCTACACCTTC. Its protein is CASRRQGGSGYTF.